The 28 T cell receptor beta chains in this list originate from one sample, sequenced in a study of CD8 T cells in ankylosing spondylitis. Findings and caveats of the study: Seemingly distinctive of ankylosing spondylitis blood was a TCR beta motif formed by eight highly homologous variants.

TCRdb re-analysed the 5' RACE reads in MiXCR, keeping a single row per CDR3 protein. This table holds 200,000 to 250,000 distinct CDR3 sequences, around 17% found once. Their antigens remain unidentified. The sample taken for sequencing was blood, either unsorted or a sorted T cell fraction (not recorded which). Source of these receptors: a male donor with ankylosing spondylitis.

In its sample, this clonotype was seen many times. V gene TRBV29-1 combines with J gene TRBJ2-1; tentative D call: TRBD2 (6 bases). Trimming cost V 0 bases and J 9 bases, with 15 bases left between them. From germline, CDR1 is SQVTM and CDR2 ANQGSEA. This CDR3 spans 14 amino acids. The CDR3 loop reads CSVEDDGSGSEQFF. CDR3 bases: TGCAGCGTTGAAGACGACGGGAGCGGTAGTGAGCAGTTCTTC.

In DNA, the CDR3 is TGTGCCAGCAGGACCGACAGGGGATTGAGGGGCTACACCTTC. Translated: CASRTDRGLRGYTF. The chain uses TRBV6-2 or TRBV6-3 and TRBJ1-2; 8 bases align to TRBD1. The V gene's germline CDR1 is MNHEY and CDR2 SVGEGT. This CDR3 contains 14 residues. Unmatched junction bases numbered 11, after V lost 6 bases and J lost 8 bases.

The chain combines TRBV30 with TRBJ2-3, with D possibly called TRBD1 or TRBD2 (5 bases each). The CDR3 runs 15 residues. CDR1 GTSNPN and CDR2 SVGIG come from the germline V gene (reference sequence). Deletions cut 7 bases from V and 2 bases from J, with 19 bases between. The CDR3, as DNA: TGTGCCTCTACAGGAGGTAGCCACTCCACAGATACGCAGTATTTT. It is translated as CASTGGSHSTDTQYF.

This chain connects TRBV20-1 to TRBJ1-4; 9 bases agree with TRBD1. Per the germline V gene, CDR1 is DFQATT and CDR2 is SNEGSKA (reference sequence). J gave up 6 bases and V 2 bases, and 4 bases lay outside the gene matches. The CDR3 loop spans 14 amino acids. The CDR3 sequence: CSARSWDRDEKLFF. CDR3 DNA sequence: TGCAGTGCTAGATCGTGGGACAGGGATGAAAAACTGTTTTTT.

This clonotype was picked up many times. The chain recombines TRBV12-3 or TRBV12-4 with TRBJ2-1, with TRBD1 identical over 9 bases. V shed 4 bases and J 9 bases; nucleotides not matched to a gene: 7. The CDR3 runs to 14 residues. CDR3 in amino acids: CASSSGTGWGEQFF. The CDR3 nucleotides read TGTGCCAGCAGTTCCGGGACAGGGTGGGGTGAGCAGTTCTTC.

This clonotype was observed a few times. This rearrangement joins TRBV7-2 to TRBJ2-7; D is uncertain. V dropped 7 bases and J dropped 6 bases, with 16 bases sitting between them. Germline CDR1 reads SGHTA; CDR2 reads FQGNSA. The CDR3 is 13 amino acids. The CDR3 reads CASTLGPLVEQYF. The CDR3 coding sequence is TGTGCCAGCACCCTAGGACCTCTCGTCGAGCAGTACTTC.

The V gene is TRBV9, the J gene TRBJ2-1, with 10 bases matching TRBD2. V lost 0 bases and J lost 6; bases outside the gene matches: 12. This CDR3 has 18 amino acids. Per germline, CDR1 SGDLS and CDR2 YYNGEE. The CDR3 DNA follows: TGTGCCAGCAGCGTAGATGGACTAGCGGACGCCATCTCCAATGAGCAGTTCTTC. It specifies CASSVDGLADAISNEQFF.

The chain has TRBV7-6 and TRBJ2-1; no firm D call. The length of the CDR3 is 14 residues. V gave up 2 bases and J gave up 1 base, with 6 bases separating them. Per germline, CDR1 SGHVS and CDR2 FNYEAQ. CDR3 coding DNA: TGTGCCAGCAGCTTAATTGGGTCCTACAATGAGCAGTTCTTC. It encodes CASSLIGSYNEQFF. Full variable domain (outside the CDR3, taken from reference TRBV7-6 and TRBJ2-1): GAGVSQSPRYKVTKRGQDVALRCDPISGHVSLYWYRQALGQGPEFLTYFNYEAQQDKSGLPNDRFSAERPEGSISTLTIQRTEQRDSAMYRCASSLIGSYNEQFFGPGTRLTVL.

There are a few counts of this clonotype. The chain uses TRBV11-2 and TRBJ2-7, with D hard to call. The V and J ends lost 0 bases and 4 bases respectively, with 4 bases between them. CDR3 length: 12 residues. Germline V lookup: CDR1 SGHAT, CDR2 FQNNGV. This chain's CDR3 is CASSLDLYEQYF. In DNA, the CDR3 is TGTGCCAGCAGCTTAGATTTGTACGAGCAGTACTTC.

This chain uses TRBV18 with TRBJ1-2, with a tentative D call TRBD1 (6 bases). V lost 8 bases and J lost 0, with 19 bases in between. CDR3 size: 16 residues. CDR1 and CDR2 (germline): KGHSH, LQKENI. The CDR3 sequence is CASAQTRRTANYGYTF. CDR3 DNA sequence: TGTGCCAGCGCACAGACGCGCAGGACAGCTAACTATGGCTACACCTTC. Looking up the rest from reference TRBV18 and TRBJ1-2 gives the full variable domain: NAGVMQNPRHLVRRRGQEARLRCSPMKGHSHVYWYRQLPEEGLKFMVYLQKENIIDESGMPKERFSAEFPKEGPSILRIQQVVRGDSAAYFCASAQTRRTANYGYTFGSGTRLTVV.

The genes are TRBV7-2 and TRBJ1-1; possible D gene TRBD1, 5 bases. The CDR3 loop spans 15 amino acids. Per germline, CDR1 SGHTA and CDR2 FQGNSA. The V end was cut by 0 bases, the J end by 6 bases, with 14 bases between. CDR3 nucleotides: TGTGCCAGCAGCTTAGCAAGCGGGGGAGAGGCTGAAGCTTTCTTT. Translating gives CASSLASGGEAEAFF.

This clonotype was counted only a few times. For the CDR3, the DNA is TGTGCCAGCAGTTCTAGAGGGGGGTACACTGAAGCTTTCTTT. Its protein product is CASSSRGGYTEAFF. The V call is TRBV28, the J call TRBJ1-1; weak D call: TRBD1 (6 bases). The V gene's germline CDR1 is MDHEN and CDR2 SYDVKM. The CDR3 is 14 amino acids. Between the trimmed V and J ends, which lost 4 bases and 3 bases, there was a span of 12 bases.

V is TRBV29-1 and J is TRBJ1-1, with D tentatively TRBD1 (5 bases). Germline CDR1 SQVTM, CDR2 ANQGSEA. V dropped 4 bases and J dropped 0 bases, with 12 bases sitting between them. The CDR3 has 14 residues. CDR3 protein: CSVATQGLNTEAFF. The CDR3 coding sequence is TGCAGCGTTGCTACTCAGGGCCTGAACACTGAAGCTTTCTTT.

The chain carries TRBV2 and TRBJ2-7; TRBD1 or TRBD2 may be the D gene (5 bases each). There are 13 residues in the CDR3. The germline gives CDR1 SNHLY, CDR2 FYNNEI. V was pared by 8 bases and J by 0 bases, with 11 bases between. The CDR3 is CASYDGGSYEQYF. Here the CDR3 DNA reads TGTGCCAGCTATGATGGGGGCTCCTACGAGCAGTACTTC. Full variable domain (outside the CDR3, taken from reference TRBV2 and TRBJ2-7): EPEVTQTPSHQVTQMGQEVILRCVPISNHLYFYWYRQILGQKVEFLVSFYNNEISEKSEIFDDQFSVERPDGSNFTLKIRSTKLEDSAMYFCASYDGGSYEQYFGPGTRLTVT.

The sample holds many counts of this clonotype. This chain joins TRBV29-1 and TRBJ2-7; 9 bases fit TRBD2. V shed 2 bases and J 1 base; nucleotides not matched to a gene: 3. The CDR3 totals 14 residues. Looked up from germline, CDR1 is SQVTM and CDR2 is ANQGSEA. The CDR3 spells CSVERLAGSYEQYF. The CDR3 nucleotides are TGCAGCGTTGAAAGGCTAGCGGGATCCTACGAGCAGTACTTC.

This clonotype showed up just a few times. The chain links TRBV14 to TRBJ2-1, with 7 bases matching TRBD2. The CDR3 has 16 residues. Germline V CDR1 and CDR2: SGHDN, FVKESK. The junction had 9 bases not matched to a gene; V was cut back by 4 bases and J by 3 bases. This chain's CDR3 is CASSPSWGEGYNEQFF. The CDR3, as DNA: TGTGCCAGCAGCCCGTCCTGGGGGGAGGGCTACAATGAGCAGTTCTTC.

This clonotype was recorded a few times. Germline is not matched at one junction end, which may reflect a read error. The chain carries TRBV7-7 and TRBJ2-7; no reliable D call. The CDR3 consists of 13 residues. Germline assignment: CDR1 SSHAT and CDR2 FNYEAQ (reference sequence). The CDR3 protein is CASSLGPDYEQYF. The DNA of the CDR3 is TGTGCTAGCAGCTTAGGGCCAGACTACGAGCAGTACTTC.

The gene calls are TRBV20-1 and TRBJ2-1; 11 nucleotides align to TRBD1. Per the germline V gene, CDR1 is DFQATT and CDR2 is SNEGSKA (reference sequence). V lost 1 base, J lost 8 bases, and 4 bases stayed unmatched. The CDR3 has 14 residues. The CDR3, as DNA: TGCAGTGCTAGAGGGACAGGGGGCCTAGATGAGCAGTTCTTC. Translating it yields CSARGTGGLDEQFF.

This clonotype has more than one count but fewer than ten. The rearrangement links TRBV5-6 to TRBJ2-6; 7 nucleotides align to TRBD1. Trimming removed 0 bases from V and 4 bases from J; junction bases left unmatched: 7. CDR1 SGHDT and CDR2 YYEEEE come from the germline V gene. The CDR3 length is 17 residues. The CDR3 region is CASSLGGQTTGANVLTF. CDR3 coding DNA: TGTGCCAGCAGCTTGGGGGGACAGACAACGGGGGCCAACGTCCTGACTTTC.

This clonotype was counted many times. J is TRBJ2-7 and V is TRBV29-1; 8 nucleotides agree with TRBD2. V gave up 7 bases and J gave up 2 bases; unmatched junction bases: 7. The CDR3 totals 13 residues. CDR1 is SQVTM and CDR2 is ANQGSEA in the germline V gene. The DNA for the CDR3 is TGCAGCGCCAGACTAGCGAGTGCCTACGAGCAGTACTTC. The encoded protein is CSARLASAYEQYF.

This chain joins TRBV6-5 and TRBJ2-1, with D uncertain. The V end lost 0 bases, the J end lost 5 bases, and 8 bases lay between the germline ends. The CDR3 is made up of 14 amino acids. Germline V gene data show CDR1 as MNHEY and CDR2 as SVGAGI. CDR3 protein: CASSYSGPNNEQFF. The CDR3 DNA is TGTGCCAGCAGTTACTCTGGGCCCAACAATGAGCAGTTCTTC.

This clonotype was counted a few times. The J gene is TRBJ2-1, the V gene TRBV4-1; TRBD1 matches 7 bases. This CDR3 region has 15 residues. From germline, CDR1 is MGHRA and CDR2 YSYEKL. J gave up 6 bases and V 4 bases, and 9 bases lay outside the gene matches. The CDR3 here is CASSRNPGTVNEQFF. CDR3 nucleotide sequence: TGCGCCAGCAGCCGCAACCCCGGGACAGTCAATGAGCAGTTCTTC.

The chain carries TRBV2 and TRBJ2-2; tentatively, D is TRBD2 (5 bases). This CDR3 spans 14 amino acids. V shed 7 bases and J shed 1 base, with 10 bases lying between them. CDR1 and CDR2 from the germline V gene are SNHLY and FYNNEI. The CDR3 DNA reads as TGTGCCAGCACCGAGGGATGGAACACCGGGGAGCTGTTTTTT. It codes for CASTEGWNTGELFF.

V usage is TRBV12-3 or TRBV12-4 and J usage is TRBJ2-3; 7 bases map to TRBD1. After removal of 4 bases from V and 2 bases from J, the junction contained 18 bases not matched to a gene. The CDR3 has 19 amino acids. In nucleotides, the CDR3 is TGTGCCAGCAGTTCGACAGAACTCGGACAGGCCGGGGCCACAGATACGCAGTATTTT. Translating gives CASSSTELGQAGATDTQYF.

This clonotype was observed a few times. CDR3 loop: CASSDGRYEQYF. The CDR3 DNA sequence: TGTGCCAGCAGTGACGGACGGTACGAGCAGTACTTC. V gene TRBV2 combines with J gene TRBJ2-7, with unresolved D. The CDR3 sequence is 12 residues long. With 3 bases removed from V and 4 bases from J, the gap between germline ends came to 7 bases. Per the germline V gene, CDR1 is SNHLY and CDR2 is FYNNEI.

This sequence joins TRBV13 and TRBJ1-2; weak D call: TRBD1 (6 bases). The V gene lost 5 bases and the J gene lost 1 base, with 11 bases spanning the gap. The CDR3 is 14 amino acids. Germline CDR1 reads PRHDT; CDR2 reads FYEKMQ (reference sequence). The CDR3 spells CASSPGADNYGYTF. CDR3 bases: TGTGCCAGCAGCCCAGGGGCAGATAACTATGGCTACACCTTC.

The rearrangement joins TRBV20-1 to TRBJ2-1; the D is unclear. The CDR3 extends over 17 amino acids. CDR1 and CDR2 from the germline V gene are DFQATT and SNEGSKA (reference sequence). The V gene lost 1 base and the J gene lost 4 bases, with 20 bases spanning the gap. CDR3 nucleotides: TGCAGTGCTAGAGTGGATCTTATGGAAATCCTGTACAATGAGCAGTTCTTC. Amino acids: CSARVDLMEILYNEQFF.

V gene TRBV5-1 combines with J gene TRBJ1-5; TRBD1 aligns across 7 bases. The germline V gene encodes CDR1 SGHRS and CDR2 YFSETQ. This CDR3 comprises 15 residues. V was pared by 4 bases and J by 0 bases, with 4 bases of the junction left unmatched. In DNA, the CDR3 is TGCGCCAGCAGCGAGGGACAGTTTAGCAATCAGCCCCAGCATTTT. Amino acids: CASSEGQFSNQPQHF.